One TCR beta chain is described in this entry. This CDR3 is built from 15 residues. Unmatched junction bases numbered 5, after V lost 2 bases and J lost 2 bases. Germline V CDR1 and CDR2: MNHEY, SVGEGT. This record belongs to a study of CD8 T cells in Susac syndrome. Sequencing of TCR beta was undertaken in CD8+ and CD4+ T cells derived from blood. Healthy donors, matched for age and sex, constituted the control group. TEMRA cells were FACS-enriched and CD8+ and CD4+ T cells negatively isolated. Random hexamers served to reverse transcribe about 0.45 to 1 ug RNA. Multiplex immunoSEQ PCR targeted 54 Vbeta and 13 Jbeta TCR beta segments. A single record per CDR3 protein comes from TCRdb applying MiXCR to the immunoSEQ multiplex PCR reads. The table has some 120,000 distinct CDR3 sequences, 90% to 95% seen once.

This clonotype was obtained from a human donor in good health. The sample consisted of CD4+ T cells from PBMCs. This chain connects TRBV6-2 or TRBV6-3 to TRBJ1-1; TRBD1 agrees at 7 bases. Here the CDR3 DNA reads TGTGCCAGCAGTTACGACAGGGCGGCAAACACTGAAGCTTTCTTT. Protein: CASSYDRAANTEAFF.